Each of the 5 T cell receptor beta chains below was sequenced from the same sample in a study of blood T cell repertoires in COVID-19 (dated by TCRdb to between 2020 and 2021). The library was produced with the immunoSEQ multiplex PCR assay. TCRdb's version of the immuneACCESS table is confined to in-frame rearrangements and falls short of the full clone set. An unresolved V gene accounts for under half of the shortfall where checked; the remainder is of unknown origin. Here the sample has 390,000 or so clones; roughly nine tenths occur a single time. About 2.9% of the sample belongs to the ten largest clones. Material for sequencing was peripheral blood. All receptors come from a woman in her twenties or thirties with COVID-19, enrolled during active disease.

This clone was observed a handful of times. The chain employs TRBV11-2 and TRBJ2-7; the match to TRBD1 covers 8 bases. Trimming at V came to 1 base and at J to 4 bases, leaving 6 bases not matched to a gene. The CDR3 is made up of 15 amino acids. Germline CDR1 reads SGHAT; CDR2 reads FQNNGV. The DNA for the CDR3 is TGTGCCAGCAGCTTAGTTGGACAGGGAACGTACGAGCAGTACTTC. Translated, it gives CASSLVGQGTYEQYF. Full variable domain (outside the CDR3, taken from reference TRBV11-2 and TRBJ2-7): EAGVAQSPRYKIIEKRQSVAFWCNPISGHATLYWYQQILGQGPKLLIQFQNNGVVDDSQLPKDRFSAERLKGVDSTLKIQPAKLEDSAVYLCASSLVGQGTYEQYFGPGTRLTVT.

The CDR3 sequence: CASSFGTSGYNEQFF. DNA of the CDR3: TGTGCCAGCAGCTTTGGGACTAGCGGCTACAATGAGCAGTTCTTC. V gene TRBV11-2 combines with J gene TRBJ2-1; TRBD2 agrees at 11 bases. V shed 3 bases, J shed 3 bases, and the junction held 1 base outside the gene matches. The CDR3 runs to 15 residues. Per the germline V gene, CDR1 is SGHAT and CDR2 is FQNNGV.

This CDR3 is CASSLGSRANYGYTF. The CDR3 nucleotides are TGTGCCAGCAGCTTAGGGTCCAGGGCTAACTATGGCTACACCTTC. The chain uses TRBV7-2 and TRBJ1-2, with a tentative D call TRBD1 (5 bases). V lost 1 base and J 0 bases, leaving 9 bases between the germline ends. The CDR3 runs 15 residues. Germline CDR1 is SGHTA and CDR2 is FQGNSA.

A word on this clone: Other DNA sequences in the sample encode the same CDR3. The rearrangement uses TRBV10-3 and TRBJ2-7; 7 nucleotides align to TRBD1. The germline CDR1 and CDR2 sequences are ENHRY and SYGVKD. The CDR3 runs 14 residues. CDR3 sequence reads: CAISRQGQGGEQYV. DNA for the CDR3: TGTGCCATCAGCCGACAGGGTCAAGGGGGCGAGCAGTATGTC.

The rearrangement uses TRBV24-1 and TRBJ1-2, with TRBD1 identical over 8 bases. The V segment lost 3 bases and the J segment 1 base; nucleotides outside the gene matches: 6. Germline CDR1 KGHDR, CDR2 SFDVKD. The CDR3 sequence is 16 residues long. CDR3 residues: CATSDTTGGHNYGYTF. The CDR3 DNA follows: TGTGCCACCAGTGATACTACAGGGGGACATAACTATGGCTACACCTTC.